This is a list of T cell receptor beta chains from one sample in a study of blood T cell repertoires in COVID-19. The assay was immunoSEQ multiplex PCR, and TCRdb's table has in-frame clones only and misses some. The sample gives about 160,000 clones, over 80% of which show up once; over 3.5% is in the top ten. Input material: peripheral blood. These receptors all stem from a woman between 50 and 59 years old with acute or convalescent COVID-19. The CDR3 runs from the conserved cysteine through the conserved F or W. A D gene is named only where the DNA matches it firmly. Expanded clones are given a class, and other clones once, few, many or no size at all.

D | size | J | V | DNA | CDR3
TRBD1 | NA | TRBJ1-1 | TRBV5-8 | TGTGCCAGCAGCCGGGGGACAGCCCGGAACACTGAAGCTTTCTTT | CASSRGTARNTEAFF
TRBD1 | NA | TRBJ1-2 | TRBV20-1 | TGCAGTGCTAAAGGGGGCAACGGCTACACCTTC | CSAKGGNGYTF
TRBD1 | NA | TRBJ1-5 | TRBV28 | TGTGCCAGCAGTCCTCGACAGGGGAGCAATCAGCCCCAGCATTTT | CASSPRQGSNQPQHF
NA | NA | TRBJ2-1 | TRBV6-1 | TGTGCCAGCAGTGAAGTCAGGGGACCCTCCAATGAGCAGTTCTTC | CASSEVRGPSNEQFF
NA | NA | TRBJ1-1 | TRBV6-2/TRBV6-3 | TGTGCCAGCAGTTACGACGGAGGTGGGGTCGGTGGGTGGCGGAACACTGAAGCTTTCTTT | CASSYDGGGVGGWRNTEAFF
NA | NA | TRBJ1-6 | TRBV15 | TGTGCCACCAGCAGAGACCGTCACAGTTCACCCCTCCACTTT | CATSRDRHSSPLHF
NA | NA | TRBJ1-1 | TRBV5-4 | TGTGCCAGCAGCTTGGGAGGGGGTGAGATGACTGAAGCTTTCTTT | CASSLGGGEMTEAFF
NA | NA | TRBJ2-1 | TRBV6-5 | TGTGCCAGCAGTCATTACGGGGGAGATCACAATGAGCAGTTCTTC | CASSHYGGDHNEQFF
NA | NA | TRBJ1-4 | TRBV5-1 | TGCGCCAGCAGGCAAGGTGGGGGGTTAGTCGAAAAACTGTTTTTT | CASRQGGGLVEKLFF
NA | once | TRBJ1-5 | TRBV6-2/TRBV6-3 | TGTGCCAGCAGCCGACGACAATCCAATCAGCCCCAGCATTTT | CASSRRQSNQPQHF
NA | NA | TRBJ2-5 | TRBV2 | TGTGCCACACACAGCCAAGAGACCCAGTACTTC | CATHSQETQYF
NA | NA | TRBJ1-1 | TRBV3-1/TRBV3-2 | TGTGCCAGCAGCCAAGCAACCGGTAACACTGAAGCTTTCTTT | CASSQATGNTEAFF
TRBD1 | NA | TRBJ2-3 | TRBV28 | TGTGCCAGCACTAAAGGGTGGACAGGGGGGTCAGATACGCAGTATTTT | CASTKGWTGGSDTQYF
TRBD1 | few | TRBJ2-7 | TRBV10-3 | TGTGCCAGCGGGGACAGGTACTACGAGCAGTACTTC | CASGDRYYEQYF
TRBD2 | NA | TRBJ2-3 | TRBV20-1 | TGCAGTGCTAGTCGGCTAGCGGGAGGGCGTAGCACAGATACGCAGTATTTT | CSASRLAGGRSTDTQYF
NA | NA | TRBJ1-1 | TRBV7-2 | TGTGCCAGCAGCTTACAGGGTACCATCACTGAAGCTTTCTTT | CASSLQGTITEAFF
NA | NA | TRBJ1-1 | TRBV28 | TGTGCCAGCAGGTCCAGGGTTCCTGAAGCTTTCTTT | CASRSRVPEAFF
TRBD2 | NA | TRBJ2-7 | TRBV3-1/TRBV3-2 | TGTGCCAGCAGCGAGACTAGCGGGAGGTTCTACGAGCAGTACTTC | CASSETSGRFYEQYF
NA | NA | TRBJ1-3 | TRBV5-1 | TGCGCCAGCAGCTCTCAGGGGTCTGGAAACACCATATATTTT | CASSSQGSGNTIYF
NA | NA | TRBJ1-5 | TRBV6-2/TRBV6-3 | TGTGCCAGCAGTCAACCCCGACAGATCTATAGCAATCAGCCCCAGCATTTT | CASSQPRQIYSNQPQHF
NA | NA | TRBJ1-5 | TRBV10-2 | TGCGCCAGCAGTGGCGGGGCGGGCAATCAGCCCCAGCATTTT | CASSGGAGNQPQHF
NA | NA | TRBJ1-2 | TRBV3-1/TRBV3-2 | TGTGCCAGCAGCCCAAACACCTATGGCTACACCTTC | CASSPNTYGYTF
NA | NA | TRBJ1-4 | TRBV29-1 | TGCAGCGTTGGGTCCAGGGGAGAAAAACTGTTTTTT | CSVGSRGEKLFF
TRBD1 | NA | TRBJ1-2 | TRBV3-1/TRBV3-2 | TGTGCCAGCAGCCAATCGGACAGGGCTAAGGATGGCTACACCTTC | CASSQSDRAKDGYTF
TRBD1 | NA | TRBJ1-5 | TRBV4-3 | TGCGCCAGCAGCCAACGACAGGGTCTTAGACCCCAGCATTTT | CASSQRQGLRPQHF
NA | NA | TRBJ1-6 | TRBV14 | TGTGCCAGCAGCCAAGTGGTCGGGTCGGATACGCCCCTCCACTTT | CASSQVVGSDTPLHF
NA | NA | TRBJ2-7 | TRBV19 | TGTGCCAGTAGTATGACAGCGTCCTACGAGCAGTACTTC | CASSMTASYEQYF
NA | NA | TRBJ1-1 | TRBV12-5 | TGTGCTAGTGGTTTGCCCGGGGGTAAGGCTTTCTTT | CASGLPGGKAFF
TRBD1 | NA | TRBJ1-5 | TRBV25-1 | TGTGCCAGCAGCGACAGGGTCGGTCAGCCCCAGCATTTT | CASSDRVGQPQHF
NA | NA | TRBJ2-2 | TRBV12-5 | TGTGCTAGTGGTGTCCCAAAAGGGGGAGGGACCGGGGAGCTGTTTTTT | CASGVPKGGGTGELFF
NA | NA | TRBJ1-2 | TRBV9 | TGTGCCAGCAGCGCCAGGGATGGCTACACCTTC | CASSARDGYTF
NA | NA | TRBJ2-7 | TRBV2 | TGTGCCAGCAGTGAGGCTAGCTCGAACATTGACGAGCAGTACTTC | CASSEASSNIDEQYF
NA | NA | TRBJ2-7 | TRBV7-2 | TGTGCCAGCAGCTTAAGGGGGGGACAGGACCCCCTGTACGAGCAGTACTTC | CASSLRGGQDPLYEQYF
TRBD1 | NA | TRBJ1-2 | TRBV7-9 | TGTGCCAGCAGCGCCTCCGGGACAGGCTCCGGCTACACCTTC | CASSASGTGSGYTF
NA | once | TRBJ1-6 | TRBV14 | TGTGCCAGCAGCCAATTCGGAGGTCAACCCCTCCACTTT | CASSQFGGQPLHF
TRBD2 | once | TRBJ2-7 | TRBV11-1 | TGTGCCAGCAGTCTTGCGGCTAGCGGGACTGGCGAGCAGTACTTC | CASSLAASGTGEQYF
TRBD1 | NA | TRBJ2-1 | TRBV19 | TGTGCCAGTAGTAGGACAGGGGAGTGGAATGAGCAGTTCTTC | CASSRTGEWNEQFF
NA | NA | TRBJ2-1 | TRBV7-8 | TGTGCCAGCAGCTTAGTGCGGGGCACCTACAATGAGCAGTTCTTC | CASSLVRGTYNEQFF
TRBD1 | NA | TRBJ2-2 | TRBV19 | TGTGCCAGTAGTTCCGGGACAGGGGGCAAGGCCGGGGAGCTGTTTTTT | CASSSGTGGKAGELFF
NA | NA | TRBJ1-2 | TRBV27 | TGTGCCAGCAGTTCCCACGGGGGGGTTAACTATGGCTACACCTTC | CASSSHGGVNYGYTF
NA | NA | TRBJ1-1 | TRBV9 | TGTGCCAGCAGCGTAGCTCCGGCAGGGCGGGGAACCACTGAAGCTTTCTTT | CASSVAPAGRGTTEAFF
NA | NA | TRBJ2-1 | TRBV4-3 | TGCGCCAGCAGCCAGGATCGCGGGGTAGAGCAGTTCTTC | CASSQDRGVEQFF
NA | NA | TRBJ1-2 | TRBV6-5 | TGTGCCAGCAGTTACTATAGGGGTGGCTACACCTTC | CASSYYRGGYTF
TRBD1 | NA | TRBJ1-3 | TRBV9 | TGTGCCAGCAGCGTAGCCGGATGGACAGGGGGAAACACCATATATTTT | CASSVAGWTGGNTIYF
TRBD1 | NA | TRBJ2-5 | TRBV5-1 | TGCGCCAGCAGCCCGGCCTCACAGGGGTTTGAGGAGACCCAGTACTTC | CASSPASQGFEETQYF
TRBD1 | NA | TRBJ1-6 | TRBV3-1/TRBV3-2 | TGTGCCAGCAGCCAAAGCGACAGGGCAATGGGTTCACCCCTCCACTTT | CASSQSDRAMGSPLHF
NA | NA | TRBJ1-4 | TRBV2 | TGTGCCAGCGAGGCAGCTGGCCGGACTGAGGGGGCTAATGAAAAACTGTTTTTT | CASEAAGRTEGANEKLFF
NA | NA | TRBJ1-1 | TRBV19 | TGTGCCAGTAGAAGAGAAGGACTTGGTAACACTGAAGCTTTCTTT | CASRREGLGNTEAFF
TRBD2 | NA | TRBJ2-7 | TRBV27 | TGTGCCAGCAGTTTACGGGGGGAACACTACGAGCAGTACTTC | CASSLRGEHYEQYF
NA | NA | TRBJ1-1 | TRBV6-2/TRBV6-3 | TGTGCCAGCAGTTACTCGTGGGCACCGGCAGCTTTCTTT | CASSYSWAPAAFF
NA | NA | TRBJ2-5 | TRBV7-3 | TGTGCCAGCAGCTTAGGGGGGATGCCGGGAGAGACCCAGTACTTC | CASSLGGMPGETQYF
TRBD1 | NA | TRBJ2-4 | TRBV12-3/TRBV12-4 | TGTGCCAGCAGTTTTACAGGACAGGGCATTCAGTACTTC | CASSFTGQGIQYF
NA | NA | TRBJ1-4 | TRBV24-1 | TGTGCCACCAGTGGAGGAGCCACTAATGAAAAACTGTTTTTT | CATSGGATNEKLFF